Given below is one T cell receptor beta chain in context. The antigen it binds to is not known. Base qualities are missing; no much larger clone stands one base away. The cysteine opens and the phenylalanine closes a CDR3 of 17 amino acids. The DNA shown is the 51-base CDR3, in frame from base 1. The junction carries 15 bases between V and J, which are trimmed by 2 bases and 0 bases respectively. Sequences SGDLS (CDR1) and YYNGEE (CDR2) are obtained from the germline V gene. The sample belongs to a study of blood T cell repertoires in COVID-19 (dated by TCRdb to 2018 to 2021). The study in broad terms: Samples covering the acute and convalescent phases of COVID-19 were provided by collaborators in the United States, Italy and Spain. The samples were drawn from two sources: the first 160 participants of the ongoing ImmuneRACE study, and 1,000 to 1,500 subjects contributed by 6 global collaborators. A freely available public database, intended as a resource for researchers studying the immune response to SARS-CoV-2, is where the repertoires were released. The dataset comprised deeply sampled blood TCRbeta repertoires from subjects exposed to, actively infected with, or recovered from COVID-19. The material from the prospective study consisted of cDNA or gDNA derived from T cells, B-cell-depleted T cells, or PBMCs. HLA class I and class II types, where available, came from metadata supplied by the sample provider rather than from assay-based typing. Sample metadata almost always included a de-identified subject ID, COVID-19 status, age in years and sex.

The immunoSEQ Assay, a bias-controlled multiplex PCR, was used to amplify TCRbeta CDR3 regions from genomic DNA. On the authors' methods: Within the assay, amplification of reference gene primers was used to estimate how many nucleated cells each sample contained. Sequence reads were collapsed and filtered to measure the absolute abundance of every unique TCRbeta CDR3 rearrangement. For each sample, productive Simpson clonality was calculated as the square root of Simpson's diversity index over productive rearrangements. What TCRdb holds here is the immuneACCESS table cut down to in-frame rearrangements. Part of the clones is not present; checked against another copy, under half of the missing clones reflect an unresolved V gene, and the others are unexplained. Clone size and V and J calls were adopted from that table, with D and trimming inferred from the DNA. Counted in this sample were a few hundred thousand clones; around 91% of them appeared once. Roughly 2.2% of the sample goes to the ten largest clones.

General conclusions and limits of the study: Clinical and demographic metadata were provided uncurated, with the amount varying by source and participant.

In Seattle, one collaborating source enrolled patients while the infection was active and tracked those patients longitudinally over the course of disease. Each collaborating institution followed its own protocols to collect whole blood in K2EDTA tubes. Collaborator samples were shipped for TCRbeta analysis as frozen whole blood, isolated PBMCs, or DNA extracted from either sample type. The sequence was obtained from a woman in her fifties or sixties with COVID-19, enrolled during active disease. The rearrangement combines TRBV9 with TRBJ1-3; the D gene assignment is ambiguous. Sample: peripheral blood. At the DNA level, the sequence is TGTGCCAGCAGCGTTTCGAAACAGATAAACTCTGGAAACACCATATATTTT. Its coded protein is CASSVSKQINSGNTIYF.